The rows below give T cell receptor beta chains drawn from one sample of a study of cytomegalovirus exposure and HLA in healthy donors. The repertoire was sequenced with immunoSEQ multiplex PCR; TCRdb's copy has only in-frame clones and lacks some. There are more than 150,000 clones in the sample; 84% occur only once, and 6% to 9% lies in the top ten. The sample consisted of PBMCs. These receptors were obtained from a young man in good health and CMV-seropositive. The CDR3 runs from the conserved cysteine through the conserved F or W.

j_gene: TRBJ2-3; v_gene: TRBV27; CDR3aa: CASSPGTILRDTQYF
j_gene: TRBJ1-1; v_gene: TRBV27; CDR3aa: CASSLEGTGAKLNTEAFF
j_gene: TRBJ2-7; v_gene: TRBV7-6; CDR3aa: CASSAVASYEQYF
j_gene: TRBJ2-7; v_gene: TRBV7-2; CDR3aa: CASSLRGGSYEQYF
j_gene: TRBJ1-2; v_gene: TRBV27; CDR3aa: CATFSAGYYGYTF
j_gene: TRBJ1-1; v_gene: TRBV15; CDR3aa: CATSRDLLGGDTEAFF
j_gene: TRBJ1-3; v_gene: TRBV4-1; CDR3aa: CASSRDSSGNTIYF
j_gene: TRBJ2-1; v_gene: TRBV9; CDR3aa: CASSVATMSEQFF
j_gene: TRBJ2-7; v_gene: TRBV6-5; CDR3aa: CASSYVPLDEQYF
j_gene: TRBJ1-2; v_gene: TRBV28; CDR3aa: CASSTPGQGYGYTF
j_gene: TRBJ1-1; v_gene: TRBV11-1; CDR3aa: CASSLGAGTEAFF
j_gene: TRBJ2-2; v_gene: TRBV28; CDR3aa: CASSRRQGATGELFF
j_gene: TRBJ2-2; v_gene: TRBV15; CDR3aa: CATSTTPFGELFF
j_gene: TRBJ2-1; v_gene: TRBV18; CDR3aa: CASSPGPGDNEQFF
j_gene: TRBJ2-7; v_gene: TRBV11-2; CDR3aa: CASGSARLLSSYEQYF
j_gene: TRBJ1-5; v_gene: TRBV6-1; CDR3aa: CASSPVQETNQPQHF
j_gene: TRBJ1-1; v_gene: TRBV2; CDR3aa: CASSGGTGEAFF
j_gene: TRBJ1-2; v_gene: TRBV28; CDR3aa: CASSLEGRYYGYTF
j_gene: TRBJ1-2; v_gene: TRBV2; CDR3aa: CASSQGQENYGYTF
j_gene: TRBJ1-5; v_gene: TRBV30; CDR3aa: CAWSPLAGVDQPQHF
j_gene: TRBJ1-2; v_gene: TRBV11-2; CDR3aa: CASSLSSGPNYGYTF
j_gene: TRBJ2-5; v_gene: TRBV4-3; CDR3aa: CASSQDWGRETQYF
j_gene: TRBJ2-7; v_gene: TRBV27; CDR3aa: CASSLGTSRSINKQYF
j_gene: TRBJ2-3; v_gene: TRBV13; CDR3aa: CASSLESGTSGSGTDTQYF
j_gene: TRBJ1-4; v_gene: TRBV5-4; CDR3aa: CASSWGQGERHEKLFF
j_gene: TRBJ2-1; v_gene: TRBV28; CDR3aa: CASSTSRLEQFF
j_gene: TRBJ1-5; v_gene: TRBV27; CDR3aa: CASSSWVGGQPQHF
j_gene: TRBJ2-7; v_gene: TRBV5-4; CDR3aa: CAGGGQGYEQYF
j_gene: TRBJ2-1; v_gene: TRBV25-1; CDR3aa: CASRGTSGRALLNEQFF
j_gene: TRBJ2-3; v_gene: TRBV9; CDR3aa: CASSVAVAGADTQYF
j_gene: TRBJ1-4; v_gene: TRBV4-3; CDR3aa: CASSQDYGQDEKLFF
j_gene: TRBJ2-2; v_gene: TRBV7-2; CDR3aa: CASSLGFGSNTGELFF
j_gene: TRBJ2-1; v_gene: TRBV28; CDR3aa: CASSGRDRNSNEQFF
j_gene: TRBJ1-2; v_gene: TRBV5-1; CDR3aa: CASSSNAGQDHGYTF
j_gene: TRBJ2-5; v_gene: TRBV27; CDR3aa: CASSFQETQYF
j_gene: TRBJ1-5; v_gene: TRBV6-5; CDR3aa: CASRPAGGSNQPQHF
j_gene: TRBJ2-1; v_gene: TRBV27; CDR3aa: CASSFRENEQFF
j_gene: TRBJ2-7; v_gene: TRBV5-1; CDR3aa: CASSLGTSLSYEQYF